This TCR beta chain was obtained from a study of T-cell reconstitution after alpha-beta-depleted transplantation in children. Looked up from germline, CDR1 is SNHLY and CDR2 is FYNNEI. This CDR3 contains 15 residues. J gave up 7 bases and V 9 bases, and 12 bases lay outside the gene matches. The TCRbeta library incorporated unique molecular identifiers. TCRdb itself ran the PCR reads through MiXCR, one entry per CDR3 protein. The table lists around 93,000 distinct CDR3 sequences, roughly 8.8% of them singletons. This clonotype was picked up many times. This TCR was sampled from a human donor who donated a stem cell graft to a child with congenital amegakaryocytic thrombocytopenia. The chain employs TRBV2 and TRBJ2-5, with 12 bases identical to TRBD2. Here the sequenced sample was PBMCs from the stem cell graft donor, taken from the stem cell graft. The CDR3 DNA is TGTGCCAGTGCCCTTCTAGCGGGGGGGCGGGGGACCCAGTACTTC. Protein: CASALLAGGRGTQYF. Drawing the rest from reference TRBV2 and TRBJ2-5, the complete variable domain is EPEVTQTPSHQVTQMGQEVILRCVPISNHLYFYWYRQILGQKVEFLVSFYNNEISEKSEIFDDQFSVERPDGSNFTLKIRSTKLEDSAMYFCASALLAGGRGTQYFGPGTRLLVL.